This T cell receptor beta chain stems from a study of cytomegalovirus exposure and HLA in healthy donors. All the people who gave samples were healthy bone marrow donors. It was with 60 Vbeta and 13 Jbeta primers that the PCR ran. The table came from immunoSEQ multiplex PCR; TCRdb's copy has only in-frame clones and leaves some out. This repertoire includes around 110,000 clones. The CDR3 sequence is 16 residues long. J lost 7 bases, V lost 2 bases, and 11 bases had no gene match. Germline V gives CDR1 SGHNT, CDR2 YYREEE (reference sequence). Notes on this clone: What it binds is not known.

Whole-study findings and limits: Later on, an analysis showed TCR association rates differing by HLA locus, with DRB1 the most and HLA-C the fewest. Most subjects had HLA-A and HLA-B alleles reportedly predicted accurately by TCR beta sequences.

The gene calls are TRBV5-4 and TRBJ2-3, with TRBD1 identical over 9 bases. The sequence came from a man aged 25-45 years in good health and CMV-seronegative. The sample was PBMCs. In DNA form, the CDR3 reads TGTGCCAGCAGCTTAGCCCGGGGACAGGGAAATTATACGCAGTATTTT. Residues: CASSLARGQGNYTQYF.